Each of the 16 T cell receptor beta chains below was sequenced from the same sample in a study of T-cell reconstitution after alpha-beta-depleted transplantation in children. Preparation of the TCRbeta library was carried out with unique molecular identifiers. Each CDR3 protein gets one entry after TCRdb re-called the PCR reads with MiXCR. The sample carries a few hundred thousand distinct CDR3 sequences, 10% recorded once. Specimen: PBMCs from the stem cell graft donor, collected from the stem cell graft. Receptors were obtained from a human donor who donated a stem cell graft to a child with acute lymphoblastic leukemia.

This clonotype has only a few counts. The chain links TRBV29-1 to TRBJ2-7; no definite D call. V was trimmed by 3 bases and J by 2 bases, leaving 14 bases between them. Germline CDR1 reads SQVTM; CDR2 reads ANQGSEA. The CDR3 is 14 amino acids. DNA for the CDR3: TGCAGCGTTGACGCGGCAGATTCTACCTACGAGCAGTACTTC. Translating it yields CSVDAADSTYEQYF.

The V and J genes are TRBV24-1 and TRBJ2-1, with D unclear. Looked up from germline, CDR1 is KGHDR and CDR2 is SFDVKD. This CDR3 is 16 amino acids long. Trimming removed 0 bases from V and 8 bases from J, with 16 bases in between. CDR3 bases: TGTGCCACCAGTGATTTGCGACCCTCGGGTCGACATGAGCAGTTCTTC. As protein: CATSDLRPSGRHEQFF.

This clonotype was observed many times. V and J are TRBV7-9 and TRBJ2-2, with D hard to call. Germline V gene data show CDR1 as SEHNR and CDR2 as FQNEAQ (reference sequence). V gave up 0 bases and J gave up 4 bases, with 3 bases separating them. The CDR3 runs to 13 residues. The CDR3 here is CASSLASTGELFF. DNA of the CDR3: TGTGCCAGCAGCTTAGCTTCCACCGGGGAGCTGTTTTTT. Combining the CDR3 with reference TRBV7-9 and TRBJ2-2 gives the whole variable domain DTGVSQNPRHKITKRGQNVTFRCDPISEHNRLYWYRQTLGQGPEFLTYFQNEAQLEKSRLLSDRFSAERPKGSFSTLEIQRTEQGDSAMYLCASSLASTGELFFGEGSRLTVL.

This clonotype was counted between two and nine times. The gene calls are TRBV12-3 or TRBV12-4 and TRBJ2-1; 12 bases match TRBD2. The CDR3 totals 19 residues. V was clipped by 5 bases and J by 4 bases; unmatched bases: 15. The CDR3 region has the DNA TGTGCCAGCAGTCGCCGGGGGAGACTAGCGGGAGTGGGGTACAATGAGCAGTTCTTC. Translated: CASSRRGRLAGVGYNEQFF.

This clonotype has a handful of counts. V usage is TRBV7-9 and J usage is TRBJ2-2; 7 bases line up with TRBD2. Germline CDR1 is SEHNR and CDR2 is FQNEAQ (reference sequence). This CDR3 has 15 amino acids. The V and J ends lost 5 bases and 1 base, in that order; junction bases with no gene match: 4. The CDR3 region is CASSPRELNTGELFF. CDR3 nucleotides: TGTGCCAGCAGCCCGCGGGAGCTGAACACCGGGGAGCTGTTTTTT.

The sample holds a few counts of this clonotype. This chain connects TRBV4-3 to TRBJ1-6; a possible D gene is TRBD1 (5 bases). CDR3 length: 15 residues. V was trimmed by 0 bases and J by 5 bases, leaving 8 bases between them. Germline CDR1 reads LGHNA; CDR2 reads YSLEER. The chain's CDR3 is CASSQDTGDNSPLHF. The DNA for the CDR3 is TGCGCCAGCAGCCAAGATACAGGAGATAATTCACCCCTCCACTTT.

This clonotype has ten or more counts. The rearrangement joins TRBV29-1 to TRBJ2-2; D is unresolved. V was clipped by 7 bases and J by 1 base, with 13 bases between them. The CDR3 runs to 14 residues. Germline V gene lookup returns CDR1 SQVTM and CDR2 ANQGSEA. CDR3 nucleotide sequence: TGCAGCGCCTGGGCCATCGGGAACACCGGGGAGCTGTTTTTT. Residues: CSAWAIGNTGELFF.

In its sample, this clonotype was seen a few times. The chain has TRBV6-2 or TRBV6-3 and TRBJ2-1; the D gene is possibly TRBD1 (6 bases). This CDR3 is 14 amino acids long. The ends were cut back, 7 bases at V and 1 base at J, with 11 bases in the middle. CDR1 is MNHEY and CDR2 is SVGEGT in the germline V gene. CDR3 residues: CASMDRGSYNEQFF. As DNA, the CDR3 is TGTGCCAGCATGGACAGAGGTTCCTACAATGAGCAGTTCTTC.

The chain links TRBV18 to TRBJ2-7; TRBD2 matches at 8 bases. Germline V lookup: CDR1 KGHSH, CDR2 LQKENI. The CDR3 length is 14 residues. V was pared by 1 base and J by 2 bases, with 1 base of the junction left unmatched. The CDR3 is CASSPRREAYEQYF. As DNA, the CDR3 is TGTGCCAGCTCACCACGGCGGGAGGCCTACGAGCAGTACTTC.

This rearrangement joins TRBV6-2 or TRBV6-3 to TRBJ2-2, with 7 bases lining up with TRBD2. V was clipped by 4 bases and J by 4 bases; unmatched bases: 0. This CDR3 region has 13 residues. Germline V gene lookup returns CDR1 MNHEY and CDR2 SVGEGT. CDR3 sequence (DNA): TGTGCCAGCAGTTGGGGGGGCACCGGGGAGCTGTTTTTT. Residues: CASSWGGTGELFF.

V usage is TRBV7-9 and J usage is TRBJ1-1; D perhaps matches TRBD1 (6 bases). Germline lookup yields CDR1 SEHNR and CDR2 FQNEAQ (reference sequence). There are 15 residues in the CDR3. The V gene lost 5 bases and the J gene lost 0 bases, with 13 bases spanning the gap. The chain's CDR3 is CASSRSGGLNTEAFF. In nucleotides, the CDR3 is TGTGCCAGCAGCCGCAGCGGGGGCCTGAACACTGAAGCTTTCTTT.

This clonotype was recorded many times. The rearrangement links TRBV20-1 to TRBJ2-4; D remains unclear. Germline V gene lookup returns CDR1 DFQATT and CDR2 SNEGSKA (reference sequence). The V end lost 5 bases, the J end lost 6 bases, and 11 bases lay between the germline ends. This CDR3 has 12 residues. The CDR3 DNA reads as TGCAGTGCTGGTCCGGGCAGAAACATTCAGTACTTC. It yields the protein CSAGPGRNIQYF.

The rearrangement links TRBV7-9 to TRBJ1-5, with 7 bases lining up with TRBD1. CDR3 length: 15 amino acids. The V gene's germline CDR1 is SEHNR and CDR2 FQNEAQ (reference sequence). The ends lost 5 bases at V and 5 bases at J; junction bases unmatched: 9. CDR3 sequence (DNA): TGTGCCAGCAGCAAACAGGGGAATCCTTATCAGCCCCAGCATTTT. This translates into CASSKQGNPYQPQHF.

This clonotype was observed many times. This chain joins TRBV5-1 and TRBJ2-1; 13 bases line up with TRBD2. J gave up 4 bases and V 4 bases, and 14 bases lay outside the gene matches. This CDR3 is built from 19 residues. Germline assignment: CDR1 SGHRS and CDR2 YFSETQ. For the CDR3, the DNA is TGCGCCAGCAGCCTCTTAATCACTAGCGGGAGGGCCACGTACAATGAGCAGTTCTTC. This gives the protein CASSLLITSGRATYNEQFF.

Only a few counts were recorded for this clonotype. The rearrangement uses TRBV20-1 and TRBJ2-1, with TRBD2 matching 15 bases. V was pared by 0 bases and J by 6 bases, with 6 bases of the junction left unmatched. Germline V gene sequence: CDR1 DFQATT, CDR2 SNEGSKA (reference sequence). The CDR3 contains 17 residues. CDR3 bases: TGCAGTGCTAGAGACCCGGGACTAGCGGGAGGTCTCAATGAGCAGTTCTTC. Translation: CSARDPGLAGGLNEQFF.

This clonotype occurred a few times. V is TRBV29-1 and J is TRBJ2-1; 12 bases match TRBD2. The germline V gene encodes CDR1 SQVTM and CDR2 ANQGSEA. J gave up 3 bases and V 6 bases, and 3 bases lay outside the gene matches. The CDR3 has 14 residues. CDR3 nucleotides: TGCAGCGTCCTAGCGGGAGGGGACTACAATGAGCAGTTCTTC. This sequence encodes CSVLAGGDYNEQFF.